These 5 T cell receptor beta chains came from one sample sequenced in a study of blood T cell repertoires in COVID-19. Clones were read by immunoSEQ multiplex PCR, and TCRdb kept only the in-frame ones, dropping some. Counted here are approximately 220,000 clones, about 83% occurring once; the ten biggest clones make up more than 4.5%. The sample taken for sequencing was PBMCs or T cells enriched from blood (not recorded which). All receptors derive from a woman aged 45-65 years who had been exposed to COVID-19.

This chain uses TRBV6-5 with TRBJ1-3; D gene unclear. Germline V gene data show CDR1 as MNHEY and CDR2 as SVGAGI. The CDR3 sequence is 13 residues long. V was cut by 4 bases and J by 3 bases, with 7 bases left in between. The CDR3 loop is CASSSVFGNTIYF. The CDR3 region has the DNA TGTGCCAGCAGTTCAGTCTTTGGAAACACCATATATTTT.

J is TRBJ1-1 and V is TRBV12-2. TRBV12-2 is deemed a pseudogene. This CDR3 spans 21 amino acids. The chain's CDR3 is CASRLVANLLDPLLMNTEAFF. CDR3 DNA sequence: TGTGCAAGTCGCTTAGTAGCGAACTTACTCGACCCCCTTCTTATGAACACTGAAGCTTTCTTT.

This clone was seen a single time. This chain links TRBV7-9 with TRBJ2-3; 15 bases fit TRBD2. The germline gives CDR1 SEHNR, CDR2 FQNEAQ (reference sequence). The CDR3 covers 18 residues. J was trimmed by 4 bases and V by 6 bases; bases with no gene match: 11. The CDR3 sequence is CASSRPSGLAGGSDTQYF. DNA of the CDR3: TGTGCCAGCAGTCGACCCTCGGGACTAGCGGGGGGCTCAGATACGCAGTATTTT. Based on the CDR3 plus reference TRBV7-9 and TRBJ2-3, the full variable domain is DTGVSQNPRHKITKRGQNVTFRCDPISEHNRLYWYRQTLGQGPEFLTYFQNEAQLEKSRLLSDRFSAERPKGSFSTLEIQRTEQGDSAMYLCASSRPSGLAGGSDTQYFGPGTRLTVL.

CDR3 DNA sequence: TGTGCCAGCACCCTTTTACAGGGGGAGAGGTGGGGCACTGAAGCTTTCTTT. It yields the protein CASTLLQGERWGTEAFF. This sequence joins TRBV5-5 and TRBJ1-1, with 8 bases aligning to TRBD1. This CDR3 is built from 17 residues. The V and J ends lost 6 bases and 4 bases, in that order; junction bases with no gene match: 17. Germline CDR1 is SGHKS and CDR2 is YYEKEE (reference sequence).

The rearrangement links TRBV5-8 to TRBJ2-1; TRBD2 is a possible D gene (7 bases). Per germline, CDR1 SGHTS and CDR2 YDEGEE. There are 15 residues in the CDR3. Trimming left V 2 bases short and J 2 bases short, with 11 bases between. This CDR3 is CASSFRGAPYNEQFF. CDR3 DNA: TGTGCCAGCAGCTTCCGGGGGGCCCCCTACAATGAGCAGTTCTTC.